This T cell receptor (beta chain) is from a study of preoperative IRX-2 immunotherapy in early breast cancer. The CDR3 loop spans 15 amino acids. CDR1 and CDR2 from the germline V gene are SGHRS and YFSETQ. V lost 4 bases to trimming and J lost 2 bases, with 16 bases between them. The treatment was: preoperative locoregional IRX-2 cytokine immunotherapy. Patients received preoperative, locoregional IRX-2 cytokine immunotherapy in a phase Ib study. Assay: immunoSEQ multiplex PCR; the TCRdb copy retains only in-frame clones and omits some. The data show some 59,000 clones, approximately 94% seen once. The chain uses TRBV5-1 and TRBJ2-7, with a tentative D call TRBD1 (6 bases). Collection took place from a patient treated with IRX-2 immunotherapy. The source is a human donor with breast cancer. The CDR3 spells CASSTGTSEPYEQYF. The DNA of the CDR3 is TGCGCCAGCAGCACCGGGACATCCGAGCCCTACGAGCAGTACTTC.